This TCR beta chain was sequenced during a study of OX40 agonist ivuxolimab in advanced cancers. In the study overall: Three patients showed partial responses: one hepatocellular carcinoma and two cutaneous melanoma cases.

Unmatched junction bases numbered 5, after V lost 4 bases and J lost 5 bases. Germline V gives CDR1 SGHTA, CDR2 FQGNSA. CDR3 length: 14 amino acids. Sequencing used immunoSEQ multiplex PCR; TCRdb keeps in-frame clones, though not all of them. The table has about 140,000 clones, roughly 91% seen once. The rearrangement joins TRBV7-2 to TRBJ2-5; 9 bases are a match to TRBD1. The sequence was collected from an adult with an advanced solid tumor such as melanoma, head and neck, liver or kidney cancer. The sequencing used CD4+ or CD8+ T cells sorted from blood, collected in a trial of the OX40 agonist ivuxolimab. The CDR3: CASSYGGQGETQYF. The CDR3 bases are TGTGCCAGCAGCTACGGGGGACAGGGTGAGACCCAGTACTTC.